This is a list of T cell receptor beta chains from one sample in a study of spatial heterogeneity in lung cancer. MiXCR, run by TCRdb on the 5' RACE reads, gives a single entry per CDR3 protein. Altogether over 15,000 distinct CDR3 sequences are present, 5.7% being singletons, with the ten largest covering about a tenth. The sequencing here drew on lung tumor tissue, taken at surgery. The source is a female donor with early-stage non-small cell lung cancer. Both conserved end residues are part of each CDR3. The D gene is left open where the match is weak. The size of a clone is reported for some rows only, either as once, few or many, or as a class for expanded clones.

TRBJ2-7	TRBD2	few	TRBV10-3	TGTGCCATCAGTGACCTAGCGGGGTCCTACGAGCAGTACTTC	CAISDLAGSYEQYF
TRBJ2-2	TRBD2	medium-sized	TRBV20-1	TGCAGTGCTAGAGCCCAATTAACTAGCGGGAGTGCCGGGGAGCTGTTTTTT	CSARAQLTSGSAGELFF
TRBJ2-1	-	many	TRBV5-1	TGCGCCAGCAGCTTGGCTCTTTCCAATGAGCAGTTCTTC	CASSLALSNEQFF
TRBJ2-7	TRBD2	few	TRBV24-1	TGTGCCACCAGTGACTCGCCCGGGACTAGCGGGCAAACCTTCTACGAGCAGTACTTC	CATSDSPGTSGQTFYEQYF
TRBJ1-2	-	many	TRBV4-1	TGCGCCAGCAGCCCTCTTCTTCGGGGGAATAGAGGCTACACCTTC	CASSPLLRGNRGYTF
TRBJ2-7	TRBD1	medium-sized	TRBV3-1	TGTGCCAGCAGCCAGTCCGGGACAGGGTCCTCCTACGAGCAGTACTTC	CASSQSGTGSSYEQYF
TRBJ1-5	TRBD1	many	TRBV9	TGTGCCAGCAGCGCCGAAGCACAGGGGCAGCCCCAGCATTTT	CASSAEAQGQPQHF
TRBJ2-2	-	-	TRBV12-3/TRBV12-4	TGTGCCAGCCGGGGGCGGACCACCGGGGAGCTGTTTTTT	CASRGRTTGELFF
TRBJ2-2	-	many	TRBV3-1	TGTGCCAGCAGCCAAGCCGGGGAGCTGTTTTTT	CASSQAGELFF
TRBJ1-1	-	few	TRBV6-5	TGTGCCAGCAGTTCCCCGGGGTTGAGCACTGAAGCTTTCTTT	CASSSPGLSTEAFF
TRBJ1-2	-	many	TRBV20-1	TGCAGTGCTAGAACGTCAGGCCCTGGGAAGCTCAAAGCCTACACCTTC	CSARTSGPGKLKAYTF
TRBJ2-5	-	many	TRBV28	TGTGCCAGTAGAGAGCAAGAGACCCAGTACTTC	CASREQETQYF
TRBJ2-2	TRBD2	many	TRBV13	TGTGCCAGCAGCTGGACTAGCGGGAGAATTGCCGGGGAGCTGTTTTTT	CASSWTSGRIAGELFF
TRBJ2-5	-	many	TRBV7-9	TGTGCCAGCAGCTTATTCGGACAGCAAGAGACCCAGTACTTC	CASSLFGQQETQYF
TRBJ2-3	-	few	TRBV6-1	TGTGCCAGCAGTGGGACGGTCGGTGCAGATACGCAGTATTTT	CASSGTVGADTQYF
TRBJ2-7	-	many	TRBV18	TGTGCCAGCTCATACAGCATAGGGGGGAGCTCCTACGAGCAGTACTTC	CASSYSIGGSSYEQYF
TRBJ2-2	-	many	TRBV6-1	TGTGCCAGCAGTGTTACCAATGGGGACACCGGGGAGCTGTTTTTT	CASSVTNGDTGELFF
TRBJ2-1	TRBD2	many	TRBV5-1	TGCGCCAGCAGCTTGGGGGAACCGGGACTAGCGGGCCAAGACAATGAGCAGTTCTTC	CASSLGEPGLAGQDNEQFF
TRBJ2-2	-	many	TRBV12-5	TGTGCTAGTGGTCAACAGGGAACCGGGGAGCTGTTTTTT	CASGQQGTGELFF
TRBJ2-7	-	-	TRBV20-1	TGCAGTGCTAGAAAGAACGAGCAGTACTTC	CSARKNEQYF
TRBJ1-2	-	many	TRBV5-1	TGCGCCAGCAGCCTCGGACCTCCTCGAGGCTACACCTTC	CASSLGPPRGYTF
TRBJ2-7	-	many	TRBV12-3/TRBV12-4	TGTGCCAGCAGTCTAGGGCGCCAGCAGTACTTC	CASSLGRQQYF
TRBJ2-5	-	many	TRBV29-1	TGCAGCGTTAGACGGAGTAAAGAGACCCAGTACTTC	CSVRRSKETQYF
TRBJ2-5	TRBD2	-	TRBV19	TGTGCCAGTAGTACACGACTAGCGGGAGAGACCCAGTACTTC	CASSTRLAGETQYF
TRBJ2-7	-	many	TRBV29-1	TGCAGCGTTGGAAACGGGAGAGTTTCCGAGCAGTACTTC	CSVGNGRVSEQYF
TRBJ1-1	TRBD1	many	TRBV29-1	TGCAGCCCATCGGACAGGGCTGAAGCTTTCTTT	CSPSDRAEAFF
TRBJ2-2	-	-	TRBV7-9	TGTGCCAGCAGCTCTATCGCTGGGGTCACCGGGGAGCTGTTTTTT	CASSSIAGVTGELFF